A single sample gave rise to the 27 T cell receptor beta chains below, sequenced in a study of cytomegalovirus exposure and HLA in healthy donors. Measured with immunoSEQ multiplex PCR; TCRdb has only the in-frame clones, and not every one. Of tens of thousands of clones listed, roughly 97% are singletons. What was sequenced was PBMCs. The receptors were gathered from a man in his thirties or forties in good health and CMV-seropositive.

The chain joins TRBV28 to TRBJ2-7, with 10 bases identical to TRBD2. CDR3 length equals 13 residues. After removal of 4 bases from V and 6 bases from J, the junction contained 3 bases not matched to a gene. The germline V gene has CDR1 MDHEN and CDR2 SYDVKM. The CDR3 region is CASSSIAGGEQYF. CDR3 nucleotide sequence: TGTGCCAGCAGTTCAATAGCGGGAGGCGAGCAGTACTTC.

The rearrangement uses TRBV27 and TRBJ2-1, with 14 bases aligning to TRBD2. There are 17 residues in the CDR3. Germline CDR1 reads MNHEY; CDR2 reads SMNVEV (reference sequence). After removal of 5 bases from V and 9 bases from J, the junction contained 12 bases not matched to a gene. CDR3 sequence (DNA): TGTGCCAGCAGTCGCTCTGGACTAGCGGGAGGAGAGGGTGAGCAGTTCTTC. It encodes CASSRSGLAGGEGEQFF.

This rearrangement joins TRBV2 to TRBJ2-1, with 7 bases matching TRBD1. V was clipped by 6 bases and J by 4 bases; unmatched bases: 3. The CDR3 is 13 amino acids. Looked up from germline, CDR1 is SNHLY and CDR2 is FYNNEI. The CDR3 is CASRPGQYNEQFF. CDR3 bases: TGTGCCAGCAGGCCGGGACAGTACAATGAGCAGTTCTTC.

The chain carries TRBV27 and TRBJ2-7; D may be TRBD2 (5 bases). CDR1 is MNHEY and CDR2 is SMNVEV in the germline V gene (reference sequence). This CDR3 region has 15 residues. V shed 6 bases and J shed 2 bases, with 17 bases lying between them. Written as DNA, the CDR3 is TGTGCCAGCAGCTCCCTGGAGAAAGCGGCCTACGAGCAGTACTTC. It yields the protein CASSSLEKAAYEQYF.

This chain links TRBV11-2 with TRBJ2-7; no firm D call. Germline assignment: CDR1 SGHAT and CDR2 FQNNGV. The CDR3 is 14 residues long. Trimming stripped 1 base from V and 0 bases from J, with 7 bases between. This chain's CDR3 is CASSLVSNSYEQYF. The CDR3 DNA follows: TGTGCCAGCAGCTTAGTCTCTAACTCCTACGAGCAGTACTTC.

V usage is TRBV4-2 and J usage is TRBJ2-3; D remains unclear. V lost 4 bases to trimming and J lost 2 bases, with 10 bases between them. Germline CDR1 LGHNA, CDR2 YNFKEQ. The CDR3 spans 14 residues. The CDR3 coding sequence is TGTGCCAGCAGCCCTGCCCCTACCACAGATACGCAGTATTTT. Translating it yields CASSPAPTTDTQYF.

The chain uses TRBV5-1 and TRBJ1-2, with D possibly matching TRBD1 (5 bases). Per germline, CDR1 SGHRS and CDR2 YFSETQ. Trimming took off 3 bases at V and 3 bases at J, with 18 bases between the two ends. The CDR3 consists of 16 residues. The CDR3 sequence: CASSSHRPGNDYGYTF. The CDR3 bases are TGCGCCAGCAGCTCACACCGGCCAGGGAATGACTATGGCTACACCTTC.

This chain joins TRBV7-9 and TRBJ2-2; tentative D call: TRBD1 (6 bases). CDR3 length: 15 residues. In germline, CDR1 is SEHNR, CDR2 FQNEAQ (reference sequence). V shed 5 bases and J shed 6 bases, with 16 bases lying between them. The CDR3 region has the DNA TGTGCCAGCAGCGAACAGGGTGACGTGGCCGGGGAGCTGTTTTTT. Translation gives CASSEQGDVAGELFF.

This chain links TRBV19 with TRBJ2-7; 11 bases match TRBD1. The CDR3 loop spans 13 amino acids. V trimming: 10 bases; J trimming: 2 bases; junction bases outside the gene matches: 4. CDR1 and CDR2 (germline): LNHDA, SQIVND (reference sequence). The CDR3 bases are TGTGCCACCCGGGACAGGGGGACCTACGAGCAGTACTTC. This translates into CATRDRGTYEQYF.

This clone was seen once. This sequence joins TRBV19 and TRBJ1-2; unclear D gene. Germline CDR1 is LNHDA and CDR2 is SQIVND (reference sequence). V was clipped by 10 bases and J by 0 bases, with 12 bases between them. CDR3 length equals 13 residues. CDR3 in DNA: TGTGCCACCTGGGGAGAGCCTAACTATGGCTACACCTTC. Residues: CATWGEPNYGYTF.

This chain uses TRBV19 with TRBJ2-1, with 9 positions matching TRBD2. Per germline, CDR1 LNHDA and CDR2 SQIVND (reference sequence). V lost 2 bases, J lost 5 bases, and 4 bases stayed unmatched. The length of the CDR3 is 15 residues. This chain's CDR3 is CASSISTSGNNEQFF. Written as DNA, the CDR3 is TGTGCCAGTAGTATATCGACTAGCGGAAACAATGAGCAGTTCTTC.

The chain links TRBV27 to TRBJ1-5; D gene uncertain. V dropped 8 bases and J dropped 4 bases, with 15 bases sitting between them. Germline V gene sequence: CDR1 MNHEY, CDR2 SMNVEV (reference sequence). The CDR3 is 14 residues long. The CDR3 protein is CASGEFRANQPQHF. The DNA for the CDR3 is TGTGCCAGCGGGGAGTTTAGGGCGAATCAGCCCCAGCATTTT.

The CDR3 DNA sequence: TGTGCCTGGGGCAGGGGTGGCCAAGAGACCCAGTACTTC. Protein product: CAWGRGGQETQYF. The rearrangement joins TRBV30 to TRBJ2-5; perhaps TRBD1 as D (6 bases). The germline V and J ends were trimmed by 5 bases and 1 base, with 11 bases remaining between them. CDR1 and CDR2 from the germline V gene are GTSNPN and SVGIG (reference sequence). The CDR3 is 13 residues long.

The V gene is TRBV15, the J gene TRBJ1-5, with 10 bases aligning to TRBD1. The ends lost 0 bases at V and 4 bases at J; junction bases unmatched: 12. From germline, CDR1 is LNHNV and CDR2 YYDKDF (reference sequence). This CDR3 has 19 amino acids. The DNA of the CDR3 is TGTGCCACCAGCAGAGAGTCCGACAGGGGGCGCTTTGGGAATCAGCCCCAGCATTTT. It codes for CATSRESDRGRFGNQPQHF.

The chain joins TRBV11-2 to TRBJ2-5; 7 bases match TRBD2. The ends lost 5 bases at V and 2 bases at J; junction bases unmatched: 5. This CDR3 has 14 residues. Germline V gives CDR1 SGHAT, CDR2 FQNNGV. The CDR3 is CASSPGTTQETQYF. The CDR3 nucleotides read TGTGCCAGCAGCCCAGGGACTACTCAAGAGACCCAGTACTTC.

V usage is TRBV30 and J usage is TRBJ2-7, with 7 bases matching TRBD2. The CDR3 spans 15 residues. Trimming cost V 0 bases and J 2 bases; bases outside gene matches: 7. Germline V gene lookup returns CDR1 GTSNPN and CDR2 SVGIG (reference sequence). CDR3 residues: CAWSVRSSGPYEQYF. In DNA, the CDR3 is TGTGCCTGGAGTGTACGGTCTAGCGGACCCTACGAGCAGTACTTC.

The V gene is TRBV6-5, the J gene TRBJ2-1, with D perhaps matching TRBD1 (6 bases). The CDR3 loop spans 14 amino acids. V was clipped by 5 bases and J by 5 bases, with 13 bases between them. From germline, CDR1 is MNHEY and CDR2 SVGAGI. CDR3 in DNA: TGTGCCAGCAGTCCCCTCAGGGGACACAATGAGCAGTTCTTC. It is translated as CASSPLRGHNEQFF.

This chain connects TRBV5-1 to TRBJ2-5, with TRBD1 identical over 9 bases. Germline lookup yields CDR1 SGHRS and CDR2 YFSETQ. Trimming took 2 bases from V and 5 from J; bases not matched to a gene: 7. The CDR3 totals 15 residues. The CDR3 sequence: CASSLQQGARETQYF. CDR3 in DNA: TGCGCCAGCAGCTTACAACAGGGGGCTAGGGAGACCCAGTACTTC.

This clone was counted a single time. The rearrangement links TRBV28 to TRBJ2-1; 7 bases are shared with TRBD1. This CDR3 contains 16 residues. The germline V gene has CDR1 MDHEN and CDR2 SYDVKM. Trimming took 2 bases from V and 2 from J; bases not matched to a gene: 6. CDR3 region: CASSLRYRGTYNEQFF. CDR3 bases: TGTGCCAGCAGTTTACGTTACAGGGGAACCTACAATGAGCAGTTCTTC.

The chain carries TRBV7-8 and TRBJ2-7, with 9 positions matching TRBD1. Germline trimming cut 5 bases from V and 5 bases from J; bases unmatched to any gene: 4. The CDR3 runs to 13 residues. Germline V gene sequence: CDR1 SGHVS, CDR2 FQNEAQ. The CDR3 nucleotides are TGTGCCAGCAGCCGGGACAGGGTCAACGAGCAGTACTTC. It is translated as CASSRDRVNEQYF.

This chain joins TRBV9 and TRBJ2-1; 10 nucleotides agree with TRBD2. This CDR3 region has 15 residues. V lost 0 bases, J lost 7 bases, and 4 bases stayed unmatched. Germline V gene lookup returns CDR1 SGDLS and CDR2 YYNGEE. As DNA, the CDR3 is TGTGCCAGCAGCGTAGCGTCTAGCGGGGGTAATGAGCAGTTCTTC. Translation gives CASSVASSGGNEQFF.

The count of this clone is one. The chain uses TRBV10-1 and TRBJ2-3; 7 nucleotides agree with TRBD2. The CDR3 has 13 residues. Trimming removed 0 bases from V and 8 bases from J; junction bases left unmatched: 2. Germline CDR1 is WNHNN and CDR2 is SYGVQD (reference sequence). Here the CDR3 reads CASSESGEGTQYF. CDR3 nucleotide sequence: TGCGCCAGCAGTGAGTCGGGGGAGGGTACGCAGTATTTT.

The J gene is TRBJ1-5, the V gene TRBV7-8; a weak D match, TRBD1 (6 bases). Looked up from germline, CDR1 is SGHVS and CDR2 is FQNEAQ. Deletions cut 1 base from V and 4 bases from J, with 14 bases between. This CDR3 has 16 residues. The CDR3 region is CASSLGVGQGNQPQHF. The CDR3 nucleotides read TGTGCCAGCAGCTTAGGAGTCGGGCAGGGGAATCAGCCCCAGCATTTT.

The V call is TRBV11-2, the J call TRBJ2-7, with D maybe TRBD1 (7 bases). This CDR3 contains 14 residues. The V and J ends lost 1 base and 4 bases respectively, with 11 bases between them. Germline V gives CDR1 SGHAT, CDR2 FQNNGV. CDR3: CASSLGRGVYEQYF. The CDR3 DNA reads as TGTGCCAGCAGCTTAGGCAGGGGGGTTTACGAGCAGTACTTC.

J is TRBJ2-1 and V is TRBV7-3, with 13 bases aligning to TRBD2. The CDR3 sequence is 18 residues long. CDR1 and CDR2 from the germline V gene are SGHTA and FQGTGA. V was clipped by 5 bases and J by 7 bases; unmatched bases: 14. CDR3 sequence reads: CASSHKGDRLAGGNEQFF. The CDR3 DNA sequence: TGTGCCAGCAGCCATAAAGGGGACCGACTAGCGGGAGGTAATGAGCAGTTCTTC.

This rearrangement joins TRBV27 to TRBJ1-1; D is perhaps TRBD1 (5 bases). The germline V gene has CDR1 MNHEY and CDR2 SMNVEV (reference sequence). The V end was cut by 3 bases, the J end by 4 bases, with 9 bases between. The CDR3 loop spans 13 amino acids. CDR3 sequence (DNA): TGTGCCAGCAGTTTGGGGCGCGGCACTGAAGCTTTCTTT. It translates to CASSLGRGTEAFF.

The count of this clone is one. The chain combines TRBV28 with TRBJ1-1, with a tentative D call TRBD1 (6 bases). The germline V gene has CDR1 MDHEN and CDR2 SYDVKM. The CDR3 has 12 residues. V was shortened by 10 bases and J by 2 bases, with 11 bases between the two germline ends. CDR3 region: CATRQVNTEAFF. In DNA, the CDR3 is TGTGCCACCCGACAGGTCAACACTGAAGCTTTCTTT.